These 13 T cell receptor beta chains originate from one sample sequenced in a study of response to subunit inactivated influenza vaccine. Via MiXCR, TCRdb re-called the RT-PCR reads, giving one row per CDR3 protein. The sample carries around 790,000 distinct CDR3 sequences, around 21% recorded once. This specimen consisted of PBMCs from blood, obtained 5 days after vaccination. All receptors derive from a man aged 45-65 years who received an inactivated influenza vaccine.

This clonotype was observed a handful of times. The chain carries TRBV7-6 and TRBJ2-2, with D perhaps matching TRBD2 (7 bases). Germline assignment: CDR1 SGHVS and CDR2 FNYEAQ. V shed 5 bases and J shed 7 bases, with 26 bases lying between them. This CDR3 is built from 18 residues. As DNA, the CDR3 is TGTGCCAGCAGCCACTGGACAGAGGGAACTAGCGACGACGGGGAGCTGTTTTTT. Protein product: CASSHWTEGTSDDGELFF. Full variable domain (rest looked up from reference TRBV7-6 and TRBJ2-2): GAGVSQSPRYKVTKRGQDVALRCDPISGHVSLYWYRQALGQGPEFLTYFNYEAQQDKSGLPNDRFSAERPEGSISTLTIQRTEQRDSAMYRCASSHWTEGTSDDGELFFGEGSRLTVL.

For the CDR3, the DNA is TGCAGGCCAGGCCGCGACACAGATACGCAGTATTTT. This codes for CRPGRDTDTQYF. The rearrangement links TRBV20-1 to TRBJ2-3, with unresolved D. CDR1 and CDR2 from the germline V gene are DFQATT and SNEGSKA (reference sequence). The length of the CDR3 is 12 residues.

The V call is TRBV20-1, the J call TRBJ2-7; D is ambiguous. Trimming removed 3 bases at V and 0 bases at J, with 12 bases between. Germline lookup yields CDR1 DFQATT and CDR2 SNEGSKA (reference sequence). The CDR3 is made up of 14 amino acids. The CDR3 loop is CSASRSSSSYEQYF. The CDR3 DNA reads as TGCAGTGCTAGTCGCAGCTCTAGCTCCTACGAGCAGTACTTC.

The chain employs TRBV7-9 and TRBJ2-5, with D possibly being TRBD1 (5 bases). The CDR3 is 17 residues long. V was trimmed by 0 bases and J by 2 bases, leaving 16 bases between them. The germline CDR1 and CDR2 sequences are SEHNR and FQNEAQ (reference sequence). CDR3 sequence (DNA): TGTGCCAGCAGCTTAGCGTGGGGCGGAATCCAACAAGAGACCCAGTACTTC. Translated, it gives CASSLAWGGIQQETQYF.

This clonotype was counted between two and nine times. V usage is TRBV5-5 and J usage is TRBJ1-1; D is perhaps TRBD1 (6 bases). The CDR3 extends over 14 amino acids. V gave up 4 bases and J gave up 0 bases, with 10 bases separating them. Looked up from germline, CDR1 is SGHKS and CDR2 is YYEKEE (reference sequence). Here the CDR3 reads CASSGTGLNTEAFF. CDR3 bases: TGTGCCAGCAGCGGCACAGGGTTGAACACTGAAGCTTTCTTT.

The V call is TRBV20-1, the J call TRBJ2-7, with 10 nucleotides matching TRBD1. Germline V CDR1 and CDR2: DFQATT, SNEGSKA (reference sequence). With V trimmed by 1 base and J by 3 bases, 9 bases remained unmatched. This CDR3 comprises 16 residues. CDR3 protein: CSARVLFDRGLYEQYF. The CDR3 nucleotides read TGCAGTGCTAGAGTACTATTCGACAGGGGGCTCTACGAGCAGTACTTC.

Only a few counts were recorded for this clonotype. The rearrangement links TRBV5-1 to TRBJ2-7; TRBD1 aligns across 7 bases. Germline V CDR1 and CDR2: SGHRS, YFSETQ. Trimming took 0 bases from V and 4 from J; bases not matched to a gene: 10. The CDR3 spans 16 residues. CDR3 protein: CASSLGTGLDGYEQYF. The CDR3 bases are TGCGCCAGCAGCTTGGGGACAGGCCTGGACGGTTACGAGCAGTACTTC.

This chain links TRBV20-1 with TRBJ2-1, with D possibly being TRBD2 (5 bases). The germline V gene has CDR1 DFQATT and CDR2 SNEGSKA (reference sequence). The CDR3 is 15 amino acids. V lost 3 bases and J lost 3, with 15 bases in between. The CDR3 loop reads CSASRADAIYNEQFF. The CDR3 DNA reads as TGCAGTGCTAGCCGAGCGGACGCAATCTACAATGAGCAGTTCTTC.

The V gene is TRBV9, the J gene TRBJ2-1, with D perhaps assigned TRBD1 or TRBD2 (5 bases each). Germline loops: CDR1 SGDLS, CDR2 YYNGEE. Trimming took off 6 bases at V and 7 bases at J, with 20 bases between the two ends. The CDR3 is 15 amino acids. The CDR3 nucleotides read TGTGCCAGCACCCCCGGGTGGGGGAGAGGAAATGAGCAGTTCTTC. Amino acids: CASTPGWGRGNEQFF.

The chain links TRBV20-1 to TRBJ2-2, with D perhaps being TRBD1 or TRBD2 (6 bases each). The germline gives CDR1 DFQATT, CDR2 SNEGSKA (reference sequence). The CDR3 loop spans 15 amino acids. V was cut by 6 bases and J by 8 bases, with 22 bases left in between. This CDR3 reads CSARRGEGGLGELFF. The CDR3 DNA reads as TGCAGTGCCAGAAGAGGGGAAGGGGGACTTGGGGAGCTGTTTTTT.

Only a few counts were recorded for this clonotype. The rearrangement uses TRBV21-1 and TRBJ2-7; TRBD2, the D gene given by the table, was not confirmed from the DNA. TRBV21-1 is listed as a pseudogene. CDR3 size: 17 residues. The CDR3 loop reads CASSKAFLLAFVYEQYF. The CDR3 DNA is TGTGCCAGCAGCAAAGCCTTCCTTCTAGCGTTTGTCTACGAGCAGTACTTC.

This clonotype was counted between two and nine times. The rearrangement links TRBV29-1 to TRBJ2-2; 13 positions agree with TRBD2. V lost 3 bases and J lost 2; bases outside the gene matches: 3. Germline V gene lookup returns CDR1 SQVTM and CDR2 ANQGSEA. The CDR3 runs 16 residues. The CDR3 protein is CSVDTSGRGNTGELFF. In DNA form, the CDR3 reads TGCAGCGTTGACACTAGCGGGAGGGGTAACACCGGGGAGCTGTTTTTT.

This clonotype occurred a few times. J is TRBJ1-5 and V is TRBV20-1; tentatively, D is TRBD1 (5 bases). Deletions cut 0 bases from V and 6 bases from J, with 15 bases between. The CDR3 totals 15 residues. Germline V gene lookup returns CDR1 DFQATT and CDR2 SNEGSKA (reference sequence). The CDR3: CSARDRGQGSQPQHF. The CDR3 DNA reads TGCAGTGCTAGAGATCGAGGGCAGGGAAGTCAGCCCCAGCATTTT.